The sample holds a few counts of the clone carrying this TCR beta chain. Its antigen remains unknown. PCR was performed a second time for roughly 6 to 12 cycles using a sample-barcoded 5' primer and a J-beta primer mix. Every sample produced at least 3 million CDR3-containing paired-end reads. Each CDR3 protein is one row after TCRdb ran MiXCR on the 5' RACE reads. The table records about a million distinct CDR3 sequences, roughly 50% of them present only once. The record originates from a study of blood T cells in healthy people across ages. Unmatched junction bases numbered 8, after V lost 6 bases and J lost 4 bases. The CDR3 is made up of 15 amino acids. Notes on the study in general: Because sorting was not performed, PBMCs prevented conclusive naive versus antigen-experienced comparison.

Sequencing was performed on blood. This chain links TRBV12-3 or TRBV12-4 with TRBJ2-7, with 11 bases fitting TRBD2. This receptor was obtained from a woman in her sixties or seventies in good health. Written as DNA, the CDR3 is TGTGCCAGCAGCACGATAGCGGGAGGGCCGTACGAGCAGTACTTC. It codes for CASSTIAGGPYEQYF.